One sample yielded the 24 T cell receptor beta chains listed below, sequenced in a study of response to subunit inactivated influenza vaccine. Each CDR3 protein is one row after TCRdb ran MiXCR on the RT-PCR reads. This table has 700,000 to 900,000 distinct CDR3 sequences, over 20% appearing once. Specimen: PBMCs from blood, collected more than 4 days after vaccination. The origin of the receptors is a man aged 45-65 years who received an inactivated influenza vaccine.

There are a few counts of this clonotype. This chain connects TRBV6-2 or TRBV6-3 to TRBJ2-7, with a weak D call TRBD2 (6 bases). V was pared by 5 bases and J by 3 bases, with 23 bases between. In germline, CDR1 is MNHEY, CDR2 SVGEGT. The CDR3 sequence is 17 residues long. CDR3 nucleotides: TGTGCCAGCAGTAAATCAAACGGCGGGGCGCGCTACTACGAGCAGTACTTC. It specifies CASSKSNGGARYYEQYF.

The rearrangement joins TRBV6-5 to TRBJ2-1, with 11 bases fitting TRBD1. V lost 5 bases to trimming and J lost 7 bases; unmatched junction nucleotides: 7. The CDR3 sequence is 15 residues long. Germline values: CDR1 MNHEY, CDR2 SVGAGI. DNA of the CDR3: TGTGCCAGCAGTAACCCGGACAGGGGGCAAAATGAGCAGTTCTTC. Its translation: CASSNPDRGQNEQFF.

The rearrangement links TRBV5-5 to TRBJ1-4, with 8 bases identical to TRBD1. Germline V CDR1 and CDR2: SGHKS, YYEKEE (reference sequence). The J segment lost 7 bases and the V segment lost 3 bases, leaving 5 bases of the junction unmatched. The CDR3 is 14 residues long. The CDR3 here is CASSSGQGSEKLFF. The CDR3 bases are TGTGCCAGCAGCTCCGGACAGGGAAGTGAAAAACTGTTTTTT. The entire variable domain, with the rest obtained from reference TRBV5-5 and TRBJ1-4, is as follows: DAGVTQSPTHLIKTRGQQVTLRCSPISGHKSVSWYQQVLGQGPQFIFQYYEKEERGRGNFPDRFSARQFPNYSSELNVNALLLGDSALYLCASSSGQGSEKLFFGSGTQLSVL.

As DNA, the CDR3 is TGTGCCAGCAGCGCCATGTTAGTAGATACGCAGTATTTT. Translated, it gives CASSAMLVDTQYF. V and J are TRBV7-2 and TRBJ2-3; D call uncertain. The CDR3 has 13 amino acids. Germline V CDR1 and CDR2: SGHTA, FQGNSA. The V and J ends lost 5 bases and 5 bases respectively, with 11 bases between them.

This clonotype was counted between two and nine times. CDR3 in DNA: TGTGCCAGCAGCACACAATTCGGGACAGGGGATTCAGATACGCAGTATTTT. Translated, it gives CASSTQFGTGDSDTQYF. This chain connects TRBV9 to TRBJ2-3; 10 positions match TRBD1. The CDR3 runs 17 residues. Germline loops: CDR1 SGDLS, CDR2 YYNGEE. After removal of 4 bases from V and 4 bases from J, the junction contained 12 bases not matched to a gene. Full variable domain (rest looked up from reference TRBV9 and TRBJ2-3): DSGVTQTPKHLITATGQRVTLRCSPRSGDLSVYWYQQSLDQGLQFLIQYYNGEERAKGNILERFSAQQFPDLHSELNLSSLELGDSALYFCASSTQFGTGDSDTQYFGPGTRLTVL.

This clonotype was recorded a few times. The chain recombines TRBV5-1 with TRBJ1-2; 7 bases align to TRBD1. V lost 4 bases to trimming and J lost 4 bases; unmatched junction nucleotides: 7. The CDR3 consists of 14 residues. CDR1 SGHRS and CDR2 YFSETQ come from the germline V gene. The CDR3: CASSNDTGAYGYTF. The CDR3 region has the DNA TGCGCCAGCAGCAACGATACAGGGGCCTATGGCTACACCTTC.

This clonotype was detected only a few times. The chain is built from TRBV29-1 and TRBJ2-3; TRBD2 agrees at 16 bases. This CDR3 region has 15 residues. V lost 7 bases to trimming and J lost 4 bases; unmatched junction nucleotides: 5. The germline gives CDR1 SQVTM, CDR2 ANQGSEA. CDR3 in amino acids: CSAQGLAGGADTQYF. The CDR3 region has the DNA TGCAGCGCCCAGGGACTAGCGGGAGGGGCAGATACGCAGTATTTT.

This clonotype was observed a few times. The gene calls are TRBV6-1 and TRBJ1-2; TRBD1 might be the D (5 bases). The CDR3 has 14 amino acids. Germline CDR1 is MNHNS and CDR2 is SASEGT. V gave up 0 bases and J gave up 8 bases, with 13 bases separating them. As DNA, the CDR3 is TGTGCCAGCAGTGAAGCGAGGAGGGGAGGAGGCTACACCTTC. Amino acid sequence: CASSEARRGGGYTF.

A few counts support this clonotype. The chain joins TRBV20-1 to TRBJ2-3; the D gene is possibly TRBD2 (6 bases). Trimming stripped 2 bases from V and 6 bases from J, with 18 bases between. The germline CDR1 and CDR2 sequences are DFQATT and SNEGSKA (reference sequence). The CDR3 has 15 amino acids. CDR3 DNA: TGCAGTGCTAGAAATCCCGGGACTTCCTGGGATACGCAGTATTTT. It translates to CSARNPGTSWDTQYF.

This clonotype was seen more than once but under ten times. The V call is TRBV3-1, the J call TRBJ1-2; D unclear. V dropped 3 bases and J dropped 7 bases, with 15 bases sitting between them. This CDR3 contains 14 residues. Germline V gene lookup returns CDR1 LGHDT and CDR2 YNNKEL (reference sequence). CDR3 nucleotide sequence: TGTGCCAGCAGCCAGCGGGGATCCTATTCTGGCTACACCTTC. This sequence encodes CASSQRGSYSGYTF. Together with reference TRBV3-1 and TRBJ1-2, the CDR3 gives the full variable domain: DTAVSQTPKYLVTQMGNDKSIKCEQNLGHDTMYWYKQDSKKFLKIMFSYNNKELIINETVPNRFSPKSPDKAHLNLHINSLELGDSAVYFCASSQRGSYSGYTFGSGTRLTVV.

This clonotype came up a few times. The chain joins TRBV5-6 to TRBJ2-1, with TRBD2 as a possible D gene (5 bases). Trimming stripped 6 bases from V and 4 bases from J, with 20 bases between. This CDR3 is built from 16 residues. Germline CDR1 reads SGHDT; CDR2 reads YYEEEE. CDR3 amino acids: CASNLVGVGIYNEQFF. The CDR3 DNA sequence: TGTGCCAGCAACCTTGTGGGAGTTGGAATATACAATGAGCAGTTCTTC.

V is TRBV5-5 and J is TRBJ2-7; 10 bases are shared with TRBD1. Germline V gene lookup returns CDR1 SGHKS and CDR2 YYEKEE (reference sequence). The CDR3 has 16 amino acids. V lost 6 bases and J lost 6; bases outside the gene matches: 15. For the CDR3, the DNA is TGTGCCAGCATCCCCTCTGCGGGACAGGGGACGGGCGAGCAGTACTTC. Translating it yields CASIPSAGQGTGEQYF.

The gene calls are TRBV20-1 and TRBJ2-7, with TRBD2 as a possible D gene (6 bases). CDR3 size: 13 residues. V was trimmed by 6 bases and J by 4 bases, leaving 16 bases between them. Germline V gene data show CDR1 as DFQATT and CDR2 as SNEGSKA (reference sequence). CDR3: CSAIPGVLYEQYF. The CDR3 DNA reads as TGCAGTGCCATACCGGGGGTCCTTTACGAGCAGTACTTC.

The genes are TRBV28 and TRBJ2-7; D possibly uses TRBD1 or TRBD2 (5 bases each). The CDR3 loop spans 14 amino acids. Germline values: CDR1 MDHEN, CDR2 SYDVKM. V dropped 7 bases and J dropped 2 bases, with 15 bases sitting between them. This CDR3 reads CASTTSRGPYEQYF. The DNA of the CDR3 is TGTGCCAGCACCACATCCCGGGGACCCTACGAGCAGTACTTC.

The V and J genes are TRBV10-3 and TRBJ2-3; D gene uncertain. This CDR3 has 15 residues. The V end was cut by 2 bases, the J end by 1 base, with 10 bases between. The germline V gene encodes CDR1 ENHRY and CDR2 SYGVKD. The chain's CDR3 is CAISEAKGGTDTQYF. DNA for the CDR3: TGTGCCATCAGTGAGGCGAAGGGCGGCACAGATACGCAGTATTTT.

The chain uses TRBV7-2 and TRBJ2-7; possibly TRBD2 for D (6 bases). The V end lost 6 bases, the J end lost 2 bases, and 14 bases lay between the germline ends. CDR1 and CDR2 from the germline V gene are SGHTA and FQGNSA. This CDR3 is 14 amino acids long. The DNA of the CDR3 is TGTGCCAGCAGGTCGGGGACTCAACCCTACGAGCAGTACTTC. Its protein product is CASRSGTQPYEQYF.

This chain uses TRBV4-1 with TRBJ1-2, with 10 bases aligning to TRBD1. The CDR3 length is 16 residues. Germline assignment: CDR1 MGHRA and CDR2 YSYEKL. With 0 bases clipped from V and 7 bases from J, the junction kept 8 bases outside the gene matches. The CDR3 bases are TGCGCCAGCAGCCAAGATAGGGACAGGGGAATCCCTGGCTACACCTTC. Protein: CASSQDRDRGIPGYTF.

The rearrangement links TRBV6-1 to TRBJ2-5; no definite D call. Trimming removed 4 bases at V and 1 base at J, with 7 bases between. Germline CDR1 MNHNS, CDR2 SASEGT. This CDR3 is 13 amino acids long. CDR3 residues: CASSVGIQETQYF. In DNA, the CDR3 is TGTGCCAGCAGTGTCGGCATCCAAGAGACCCAGTACTTC.

The rearrangement uses TRBV27 and TRBJ2-3; D gene ambiguous. The germline V gene encodes CDR1 MNHEY and CDR2 SMNVEV (reference sequence). The CDR3 sequence is 14 residues long. V lost 3 bases, J lost 2 bases, and 9 bases lay in between. The CDR3 here is CASSFMGYTDTQYF. CDR3 bases: TGTGCCAGCAGTTTTATGGGGTACACAGATACGCAGTATTTT.

The table lists this clonotype with a few counts. The chain joins TRBV27 to TRBJ2-1; D may be TRBD1 (6 bases). Germline V gene data show CDR1 as MNHEY and CDR2 as SMNVEV (reference sequence). Trimming left V 3 bases short and J 9 bases short, with 9 bases between. The CDR3 covers 12 residues. Here the CDR3 reads CASSFTRGEQFF. Here the CDR3 DNA reads TGTGCCAGCAGTTTCACCAGGGGTGAGCAGTTCTTC.

This clonotype was observed a few times. The chain links TRBV2 to TRBJ2-1, with D tentatively TRBD1 (5 bases). V was shortened by 4 bases and J by 0 bases, with 10 bases between the two germline ends. Germline loops: CDR1 SNHLY, CDR2 FYNNEI. The CDR3 length is 15 residues. CDR3: CASSADTSSYNEQFF. The DNA of the CDR3 is TGTGCCAGCAGTGCGGACACGAGCTCCTACAATGAGCAGTTCTTC.

The chain uses TRBV6-1 and TRBJ2-1; D is possibly TRBD1 (6 bases). Trimming removed 6 bases at V and 2 bases at J, with 14 bases between. The CDR3 is 15 amino acids. Germline CDR1 and CDR2: MNHNS and SASEGT. The CDR3 here is CASSPFRGTYNEQFF. The DNA of the CDR3 is TGTGCCAGCAGCCCATTCAGGGGAACCTACAATGAGCAGTTCTTC.

This chain uses TRBV7-9 with TRBJ2-1, with 8 positions matching TRBD2. V trimming: 3 bases; J trimming: 6 bases; junction bases outside the gene matches: 1. Germline CDR1 and CDR2: SEHNR and FQNEAQ (reference sequence). The CDR3 contains 13 residues. The CDR3 sequence is CASSFTSGNEQFF. The CDR3 DNA reads as TGTGCCAGCAGCTTCACTAGCGGCAATGAGCAGTTCTTC.

The chain has TRBV6-5 and TRBJ1-1; 9 bases line up with TRBD1. The length of the CDR3 is 18 residues. The V gene's germline CDR1 is MNHEY and CDR2 SVGAGI. The V segment lost 0 bases and the J segment 2 bases; nucleotides outside the gene matches: 10. The CDR3 coding sequence is TGTGCCAGCAGTTACTCGGACGGACAGGGGCTAATAAACACTGAAGCTTTCTTT. Translated: CASSYSDGQGLINTEAFF.